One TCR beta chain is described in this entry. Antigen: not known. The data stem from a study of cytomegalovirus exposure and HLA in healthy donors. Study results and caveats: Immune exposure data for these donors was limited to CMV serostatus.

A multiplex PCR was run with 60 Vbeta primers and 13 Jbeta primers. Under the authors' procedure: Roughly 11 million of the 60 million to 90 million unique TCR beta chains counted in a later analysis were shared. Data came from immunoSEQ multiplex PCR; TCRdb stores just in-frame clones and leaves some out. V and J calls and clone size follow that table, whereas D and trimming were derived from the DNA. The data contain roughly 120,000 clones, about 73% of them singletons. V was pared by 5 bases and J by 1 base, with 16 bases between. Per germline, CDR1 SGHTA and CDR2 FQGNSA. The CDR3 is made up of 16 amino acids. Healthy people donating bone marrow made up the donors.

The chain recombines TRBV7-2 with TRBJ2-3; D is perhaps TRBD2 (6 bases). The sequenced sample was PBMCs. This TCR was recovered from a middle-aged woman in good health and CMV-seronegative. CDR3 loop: CASSLRVGGGTDTQYF. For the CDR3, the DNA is TGTGCCAGCAGCCTCCGAGTGGGGGGAGGCACAGATACGCAGTATTTT.